Listed below are T cell receptor beta chains from one sample, sequenced in a study of T cells in Graves' hyperthyroidism and ophthalmopathy. TCRdb re-called the multiplex PCR reads through MiXCR, storing one row per CDR3 protein. The table lists 600,000 to 650,000 distinct CDR3 sequences, less than 25% of them singletons, with over 30% in the top ten. The sequenced sample was blood. The origin of the receptors is a man aged 25-45 years with Graves' ophthalmopathy. The CDR3 runs from the conserved cysteine through the conserved F or W. A D gene is named only where the DNA matches it firmly. A clone size is listed for some rows: how often the clone was seen (once, few, many), or a class if it is expanded.

v_call: TRBV7-2; d_call: -; clone_size: few; j_call: TRBJ2-7; cdr3_nt: TGTGCCAGCAGCCGGCCTGTACAGGGTCGGGTCATCTACGAGCAGTACTTC; cdr3_aa: CASSRPVQGRVIYEQYF
v_call: TRBV11-2; d_call: -; clone_size: -; j_call: TRBJ2-4; cdr3_nt: TGTGCCAGCAGCCTAGACCGGGGTAGGGACAAAAACATTCAGTACTTC; cdr3_aa: CASSLDRGRDKNIQYF
v_call: TRBV7-2; d_call: TRBD2; clone_size: few; j_call: TRBJ2-1; cdr3_nt: TGTGCCAGCAGCTCCGGACTAGCGGGAGGGAGATGGGCTCTCAATGAGCAGTTCTTC; cdr3_aa: CASSSGLAGGRWALNEQFF
v_call: TRBV7-2; d_call: TRBD2; clone_size: many; j_call: TRBJ2-5; cdr3_nt: TGTGCCAGCAGCTTAGGCATAGCGGGAGGAACCCAAGAGACCCAGTACTTC; cdr3_aa: CASSLGIAGGTQETQYF
v_call: TRBV28; d_call: TRBD2; clone_size: many; j_call: TRBJ2-3; cdr3_nt: TGTGCCAGCAGTTTTGGCGGGAGAGGGGACGATACGCAGTATTTT; cdr3_aa: CASSFGGRGDDTQYF
v_call: TRBV19; d_call: TRBD1; clone_size: -; j_call: TRBJ1-5; cdr3_nt: TGTGCCAGTAGCCCCCCGGACAGGGTTCCTCAGCCCCAGCATTTT; cdr3_aa: CASSPPDRVPQPQHF
v_call: TRBV3-1; d_call: TRBD2; clone_size: few; j_call: TRBJ2-7; cdr3_nt: TGTGCCAGCAGCCAAGATACTCGCGGGAGCTACGAGCAGTACTTC; cdr3_aa: CASSQDTRGSYEQYF
v_call: TRBV20-1; d_call: TRBD2; clone_size: -; j_call: TRBJ2-7; cdr3_nt: TGCAGTGCCCTATCCCCTAGCGGGAGGGCCTACGAGCAGTACTTC; cdr3_aa: CSALSPSGRAYEQYF
v_call: TRBV7-8; d_call: TRBD2; clone_size: many; j_call: TRBJ2-1; cdr3_nt: TGTGCCAGTAAACGGTCGCGGGAGGAGGTGAATGAGCAGTTCTTC; cdr3_aa: CASKRSREEVNEQFF
v_call: TRBV20-1; d_call: -; clone_size: few; j_call: TRBJ2-5; cdr3_nt: TGCAGTGCTAAGGAGTACAAGCAAGAAGAGACCCAGTACTTC; cdr3_aa: CSAKEYKQEETQYF
v_call: TRBV6-1; d_call: -; clone_size: few; j_call: TRBJ2-7; cdr3_nt: TGTGCCAGCAGTATCCCGGGCGAGCAGTACTTC; cdr3_aa: CASSIPGEQYF
v_call: TRBV30; d_call: -; clone_size: -; j_call: TRBJ1-1; cdr3_nt: TGTGCCTGGAGAGGGAGGGGAACTGAAGCTTTCTTT; cdr3_aa: CAWRGRGTEAFF
v_call: TRBV11-2; d_call: TRBD2; clone_size: -; j_call: TRBJ2-5; cdr3_nt: TGTGCCAGCAGCCCCTGGGGGACTAGCGGGAGAGACAAGGAGACCCAGTACTTC; cdr3_aa: CASSPWGTSGRDKETQYF
v_call: TRBV18; d_call: TRBD1; clone_size: -; j_call: TRBJ2-2; cdr3_nt: TGTGCCAGCTCCGGGACAGGGACCACCGGGGAGCTGTTTTTT; cdr3_aa: CASSGTGTTGELFF
v_call: TRBV28; d_call: TRBD1; clone_size: -; j_call: TRBJ2-1; cdr3_nt: TGTGCCAGCAGAGGGACAGGGCATGAGCAGTTCTTC; cdr3_aa: CASRGTGHEQFF
v_call: TRBV5-1; d_call: -; clone_size: -; j_call: TRBJ1-2; cdr3_nt: TGCGCCAGCAGCCCCAGGGTGGTGTCCTATGGCTACACCTTC; cdr3_aa: CASSPRVVSYGYTF
v_call: TRBV5-1; d_call: TRBD2; clone_size: -; j_call: TRBJ2-1; cdr3_nt: TGCGCCAGCAGCTTGGTGGCTAGCGGGGGGCCTCCCTCCTACAATGAGCAGTTCTTC; cdr3_aa: CASSLVASGGPPSYNEQFF
v_call: TRBV30; d_call: TRBD1; clone_size: many; j_call: TRBJ1-1; cdr3_nt: TGTGCCTGGAGTGTAGTCAGGGGGCTCGCCACTGAAGCTTTCTTT; cdr3_aa: CAWSVVRGLATEAFF
v_call: TRBV28; d_call: TRBD1; clone_size: many; j_call: TRBJ1-2; cdr3_nt: TGTGCCAGCAGTTTGGGACAGGGGGGCTCTTATGGCTACACCTTC; cdr3_aa: CASSLGQGGSYGYTF
v_call: TRBV3-1; d_call: -; clone_size: -; j_call: TRBJ2-3; cdr3_nt: TGTGCCAGCAGCCCGGGGAAACTAGATGGCACAGATACGCAGTATTTT; cdr3_aa: CASSPGKLDGTDTQYF
v_call: TRBV7-3; d_call: TRBD2; clone_size: few; j_call: TRBJ2-3; cdr3_nt: TGTGCCAGCAGCTTAGGATCTAGCGGGAATATGCAGTATTTT; cdr3_aa: CASSLGSSGNMQYF
v_call: TRBV28; d_call: -; clone_size: many; j_call: TRBJ1-5; cdr3_nt: TGTGCCAGCAGTTTACTCCCCGGGGCCAATCAGCCCCAGCATTTT; cdr3_aa: CASSLLPGANQPQHF
v_call: TRBV7-9; d_call: -; clone_size: -; j_call: TRBJ2-5; cdr3_nt: TGTGCCAGCAGTTTCCCAATGCAGGGATCGGGCCAGTACTTC; cdr3_aa: CASSFPMQGSGQYF
v_call: TRBV28; d_call: -; clone_size: -; j_call: TRBJ2-7; cdr3_nt: TGTGCCAGCACCTATCCGGGACAAATTTACGAGCAGTACTTC; cdr3_aa: CASTYPGQIYEQYF
v_call: TRBV5-1; d_call: TRBD2; clone_size: many; j_call: TRBJ2-1; cdr3_nt: TGCGCCAGCAGCTCCGGACTAGCGGGGACCAACTACAATGAGCAGTTCTTC; cdr3_aa: CASSSGLAGTNYNEQFF